These 10 T cell receptor beta chains share one sample of origin, sequenced in a study of blood T cell repertoires in COVID-19. Here immunoSEQ multiplex PCR was the method, and the copy in TCRdb shows in-frame clones only, minus some. The sample contains 70,000 or so clones, more than 75% of which appear only once. The sample was peripheral blood. These receptors were collected from a human donor in a cohort sampled during active COVID-19.

This clone showed up just once. The chain uses TRBV11-3 and TRBJ2-7; D is possibly TRBD1 (5 bases). CDR1 SGHNT and CDR2 YENEEA come from the germline V gene. The CDR3 is made up of 15 amino acids. Trimming shortened V by 0 bases and J by 6 bases, and 15 bases separated the two germline ends. CDR3 loop: CASSLDPGRAGEQYF. CDR3 in DNA: TGTGCCAGCAGCTTAGATCCGGGCAGGGCAGGCGAGCAGTACTTC.

The chain recombines TRBV5-4 with TRBJ2-5, with TRBD1 as a possible D gene (6 bases). Germline CDR1 SGHNT, CDR2 YYREEE (reference sequence). V was shortened by 1 base and J by 4 bases, with 11 bases between the two germline ends. The CDR3 length is 14 residues. CDR3 residues: CASSLRTVGETQYF. The CDR3 DNA is TGTGCCAGCAGCTTGAGGACAGTCGGAGAGACCCAGTACTTC. The whole variable domain, filled in from reference TRBV5-4 and TRBJ2-5, reads ETGVTQSPTHLIKTRGQQVTLRCSSQSGHNTVSWYQQALGQGPQFIFQYYREEENGRGNFPPRFSGLQFPNYSSELNVNALELDDSALYLCASSLRTVGETQYFGPGTRLLVL.

The chain has TRBV5-4 and TRBJ1-1; D unresolved. The V and J ends lost 2 bases and 2 bases respectively, with 13 bases between them. Germline V CDR1 and CDR2: SGHNT, YYREEE (reference sequence). The CDR3 spans 15 residues. The CDR3 is CASSLTYGLNTEAFF. The CDR3 coding sequence is TGTGCCAGCAGCTTAACCTACGGGTTAAACACTGAAGCTTTCTTT.

The V and J genes are TRBV10-3 and TRBJ1-2; 10 nucleotides match TRBD1. The CDR3 spans 12 residues. Unmatched junction bases numbered 7, after V lost 11 bases and J lost 7 bases. Germline V gene sequence: CDR1 ENHRY, CDR2 SYGVKD. The CDR3 protein is CAATGGRVGYTF. CDR3 in DNA: TGTGCCGCGACAGGGGGCCGGGTTGGCTACACCTTC.

V and J are TRBV5-4 and TRBJ2-1; TRBD2 matches 12 bases. Germline-derived CDR1 and CDR2 are SGHNT and YYREEE (reference sequence). With V trimmed by 9 bases and J by 10 bases, 14 bases remained unmatched. CDR3 length equals 15 residues. CDR3: CAIATSGGPQGEQFF. The CDR3 DNA reads as TGTGCCATCGCCACTAGCGGGGGGCCCCAGGGGGAGCAGTTCTTC.

A single count supports this clone. This chain links TRBV27 with TRBJ2-7; 10 bases match TRBD1. Germline CDR1 reads MNHEY; CDR2 reads SMNVEV (reference sequence). This CDR3 is 15 amino acids long. Losses at the gene ends were 4 bases for V and 5 bases for J; bases not matched to a gene: 8. CDR3 DNA: TGTGCCAGCAGTTGGGGGACAGGGGTCCTTAACGAGCAGTACTTC. It is translated as CASSWGTGVLNEQYF.

V usage is TRBV3-1 (or the pseudogene TRBV3-2) and J usage is TRBJ1-3; 7 positions agree with TRBD1. Trimming at V came to 3 bases and at J to 2 bases, leaving 7 bases not matched to a gene. The CDR3 loop spans 16 amino acids. The germline V gene has CDR1 LGHDT and CDR2 YNNKEL (reference sequence). The CDR3 DNA follows: TGTGCCAGCAGCCATGAGACAGACAGGGCTGGAAACACCATATATTTT. Translating it yields CASSHETDRAGNTIYF.

This chain connects TRBV12-5 to TRBJ1-5; a possible D gene is TRBD1 (5 bases). Trimming took 6 bases from V and 7 from J, leaving 16 bases between them. The CDR3 sequence is 14 residues long. Germline CDR1 and CDR2: LGHNT and FRNRAP. The DNA for the CDR3 is TGTGCTAGTGGCTCGGGGGGGGTCTCCCAGCCCCAGCATTTT. Translating gives CASGSGGVSQPQHF.

The gene calls are TRBV30 and TRBJ2-7; 8 bases agree with TRBD2. In germline, CDR1 is GTSNPN, CDR2 SVGIG (reference sequence). The length of the CDR3 is 13 residues. The junction had 2 bases not matched to a gene; V was cut back by 3 bases and J by 1 base. CDR3 region: CAWSGGASYEQYF. Here the CDR3 DNA reads TGTGCCTGGAGCGGGGGGGCTTCCTACGAGCAGTACTTC.

The rearrangement joins TRBV11-2 to TRBJ2-7; 13 bases match TRBD2. The CDR3 covers 17 residues. Germline CDR1 reads SGHAT; CDR2 reads FQNNGV. Trimming took 5 bases from V and 0 from J; bases not matched to a gene: 7. The CDR3 is CASSRTSGGYLSYEQYF. In DNA form, the CDR3 reads TGTGCCAGCAGCAGGACTAGCGGGGGTTACCTCTCCTACGAGCAGTACTTC.